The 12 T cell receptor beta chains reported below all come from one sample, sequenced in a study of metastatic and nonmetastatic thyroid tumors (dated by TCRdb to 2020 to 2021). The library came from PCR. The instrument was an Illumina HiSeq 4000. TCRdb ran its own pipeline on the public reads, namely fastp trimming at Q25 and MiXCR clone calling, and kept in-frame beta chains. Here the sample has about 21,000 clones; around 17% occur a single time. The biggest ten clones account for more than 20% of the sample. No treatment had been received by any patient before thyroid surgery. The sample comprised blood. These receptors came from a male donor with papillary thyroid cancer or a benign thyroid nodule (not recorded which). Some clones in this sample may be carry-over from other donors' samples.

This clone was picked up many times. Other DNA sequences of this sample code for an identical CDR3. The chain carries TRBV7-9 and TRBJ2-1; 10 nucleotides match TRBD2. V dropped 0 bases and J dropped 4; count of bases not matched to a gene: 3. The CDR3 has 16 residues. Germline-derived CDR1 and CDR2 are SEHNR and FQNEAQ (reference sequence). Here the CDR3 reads CASSLALAGTYNEQFF. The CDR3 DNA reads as TGTGCCAGCAGCTTAGCACTAGCGGGAACTTACAATGAGCAGTTCTTC.

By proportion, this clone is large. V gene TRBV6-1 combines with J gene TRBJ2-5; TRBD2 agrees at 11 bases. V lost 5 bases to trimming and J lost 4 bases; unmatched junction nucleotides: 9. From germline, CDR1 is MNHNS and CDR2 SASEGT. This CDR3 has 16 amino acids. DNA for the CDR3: TGTGCCAGCAGTTCTATTAGCGGGGGGGGCCCAGAGACCCAGTACTTC. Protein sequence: CASSSISGGGPETQYF.

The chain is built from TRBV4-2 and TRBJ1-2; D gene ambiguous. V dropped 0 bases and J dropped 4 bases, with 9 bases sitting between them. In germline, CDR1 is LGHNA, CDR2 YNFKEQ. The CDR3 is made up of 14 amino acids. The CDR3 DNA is TGTGCCAGCAGCCAAGATACGGGCCCCTATGGCTACACCTTC. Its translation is CASSQDTGPYGYTF.

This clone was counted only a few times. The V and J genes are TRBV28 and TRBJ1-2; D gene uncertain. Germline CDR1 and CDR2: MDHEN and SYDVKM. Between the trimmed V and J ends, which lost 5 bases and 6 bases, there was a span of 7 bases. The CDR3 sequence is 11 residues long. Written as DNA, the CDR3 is TGTGCCAGCAGTCGGAGCCATGGCTACACCTTC. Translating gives CASSRSHGYTF.

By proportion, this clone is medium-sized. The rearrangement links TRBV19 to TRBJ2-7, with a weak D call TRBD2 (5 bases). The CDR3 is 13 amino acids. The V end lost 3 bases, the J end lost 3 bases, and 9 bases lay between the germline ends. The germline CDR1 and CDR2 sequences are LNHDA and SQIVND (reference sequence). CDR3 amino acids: CASSIGDYYEQYF. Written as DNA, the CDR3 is TGTGCCAGTAGTATCGGGGATTACTACGAGCAGTACTTC.

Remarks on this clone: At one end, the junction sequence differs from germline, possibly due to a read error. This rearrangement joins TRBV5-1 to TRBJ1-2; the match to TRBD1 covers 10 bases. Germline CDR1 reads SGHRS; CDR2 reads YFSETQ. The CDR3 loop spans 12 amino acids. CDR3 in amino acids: CASSSTGTGAVF. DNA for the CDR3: TGCGCCAGCAGCTCAACCGGGACAGGGGCCGTCTTC.

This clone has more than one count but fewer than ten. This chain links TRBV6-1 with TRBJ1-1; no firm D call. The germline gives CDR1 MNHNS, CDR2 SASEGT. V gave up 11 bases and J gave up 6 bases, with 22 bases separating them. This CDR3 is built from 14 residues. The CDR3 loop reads CAGKGTGGDPEAFF. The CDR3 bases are TGTGCCGGCAAGGGTACGGGTGGAGACCCTGAAGCTTTCTTT.

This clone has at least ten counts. CDR3 sequence reads: CASSWGGNEQFF. Here the CDR3 DNA reads TGTGCCAGCAGCTGGGGGGGGAATGAGCAGTTCTTC. The chain combines TRBV7-2 with TRBJ2-1; 7 nucleotides agree with TRBD2. The V segment lost 4 bases and the J segment 7 bases; nucleotides outside the gene matches: 1. The CDR3 consists of 12 residues. Germline CDR1 reads SGHTA; CDR2 reads FQGNSA.

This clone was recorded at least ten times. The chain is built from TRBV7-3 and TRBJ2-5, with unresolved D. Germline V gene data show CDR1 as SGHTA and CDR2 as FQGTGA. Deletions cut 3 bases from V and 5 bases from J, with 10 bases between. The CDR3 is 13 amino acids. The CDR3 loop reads CASSLSSRETQYF. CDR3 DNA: TGTGCCAGCAGCTTGAGTAGTAGGGAGACCCAGTACTTC.

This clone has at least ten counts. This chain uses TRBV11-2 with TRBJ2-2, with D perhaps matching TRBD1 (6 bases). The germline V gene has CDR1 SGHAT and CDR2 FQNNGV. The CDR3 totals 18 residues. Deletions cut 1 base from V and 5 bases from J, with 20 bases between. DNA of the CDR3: TGTGCCAGCAGCTTAGTTCCTTTGGGCAGGGGAAGGACCGGGGAGCTGTTTTTT. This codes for CASSLVPLGRGRTGELFF. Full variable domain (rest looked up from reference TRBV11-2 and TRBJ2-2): EAGVAQSPRYKIIEKRQSVAFWCNPISGHATLYWYQQILGQGPKLLIQFQNNGVVDDSQLPKDRFSAERLKGVDSTLKIQPAKLEDSAVYLCASSLVPLGRGRTGELFFGEGSRLTVL.

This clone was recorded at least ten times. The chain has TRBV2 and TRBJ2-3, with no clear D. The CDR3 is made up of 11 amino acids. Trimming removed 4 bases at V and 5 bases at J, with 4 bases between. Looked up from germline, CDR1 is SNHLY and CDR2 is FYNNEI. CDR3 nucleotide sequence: TGTGCCAGCAGTGGCGAAGATACGCAGTATTTT. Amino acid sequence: CASSGEDTQYF.

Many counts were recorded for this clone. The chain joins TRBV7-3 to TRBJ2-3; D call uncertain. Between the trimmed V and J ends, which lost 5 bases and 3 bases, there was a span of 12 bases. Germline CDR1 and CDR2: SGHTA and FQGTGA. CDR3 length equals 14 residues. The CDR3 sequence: CASSQTAGTDTQYF. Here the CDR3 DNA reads TGTGCCAGCAGCCAAACGGCAGGTACAGATACGCAGTATTTT.